This passage covers 13 T cell receptor beta chains from one sample sequenced in a study of T cell responses to AZD1222 COVID-19 vaccine. The data were produced by immunoSEQ multiplex PCR, yet TCRdb's version contains in-frame clones alone and is incomplete. This sample has around 200,000 clones, with 90% to 95% found just once. The source was peripheral blood, collected 28 days after the second dose of the MenACWY control vaccine. Receptor source: an adult who received the MenACWY meningococcal vaccine as a control.

This chain uses TRBV29-1 with TRBJ1-3; D ambiguous. Germline CDR1 SQVTM, CDR2 ANQGSEA. Trimming took 1 base from V and 4 from J, leaving 14 bases between them. The CDR3 has 15 residues. CDR3 in amino acids: CSVEGGRSSGNTIYF. The CDR3 DNA reads as TGCAGCGTTGAAGGGGGAAGGTCGTCAGGAAACACCATATATTTT. The full variable domain, completed using reference TRBV29-1 and TRBJ1-3, is SAVISQKPSRDICQRGTSLTIQCQVDSQVTMMFWYRQQPGQSLTLIATANQGSEATYESGFVIDKFPISRPNLTFSTLTVSNMSPEDSSIYLCSVEGGRSSGNTIYFGEGSWLTVV.

This chain links TRBV4-2 with TRBJ1-1, with D perhaps matching TRBD1 (5 bases). From germline, CDR1 is LGHNA and CDR2 YNFKEQ. This CDR3 contains 14 residues. The germline V and J ends were trimmed by 1 base and 5 bases, with 11 bases remaining between them. Here the CDR3 DNA reads TGTGCCAGCAGCCAAGCTGGGGCGTTTACTGAAGCTTTCTTT. This gives the protein CASSQAGAFTEAFF.

The chain employs TRBV4-2 and TRBJ1-2, with TRBD1 matching over 7 bases. V trimming: 0 bases; J trimming: 7 bases; junction bases outside the gene matches: 17. The CDR3 contains 18 residues. Germline assignment: CDR1 LGHNA and CDR2 YNFKEQ. The chain's CDR3 is CASSQESGQIYGGVGYTF. As DNA, the CDR3 is TGTGCCAGCAGCCAAGAGTCGGGACAGATCTATGGCGGGGTTGGCTACACCTTC.

V gene TRBV19 combines with J gene TRBJ1-4; the D gene is possibly TRBD1 (6 bases). The CDR3 is 15 amino acids. Germline V gene data show CDR1 as LNHDA and CDR2 as SQIVND (reference sequence). The V end was cut by 4 bases, the J end by 7 bases, with 16 bases between. Here the CDR3 DNA reads TGTGCCAGTAGTAGTGGGCCCGGGGGCGGTGAAAAACTGTTTTTT. Its translation is CASSSGPGGGEKLFF.

This chain connects TRBV6-5 to TRBJ1-6, with 10 nucleotides matching TRBD1. The CDR3 extends over 14 amino acids. After removal of 7 bases from V and 9 bases from J, the junction contained 6 bases not matched to a gene. Germline values: CDR1 MNHEY, CDR2 SVGAGI. The CDR3 loop is CASKGDRGGSPLHF. CDR3 bases: TGTGCCAGCAAAGGGGACAGGGGCGGTTCACCCCTCCACTTT.

The V call is TRBV6-4, the J call TRBJ2-2, with 8 positions matching TRBD1. This CDR3 region has 15 residues. The J segment lost 4 bases and the V segment lost 5 bases, leaving 6 bases of the junction unmatched. The V gene's germline CDR1 is MRHNA and CDR2 SNTAGT. CDR3 amino acids: CASSRDRIATGELFF. Written as DNA, the CDR3 is TGTGCCAGCAGTCGGGACAGGATAGCCACCGGGGAGCTGTTTTTT.

The CDR3 bases are TGTGCCAGCAGCTTGCTGAACGAGCAGTACTTC. Amino acids: CASSLLNEQYF. The chain carries TRBV5-6 and TRBJ2-7, with D uncertain. Trimming stripped 1 base from V and 5 bases from J, with 4 bases between. This CDR3 has 11 residues. The V gene's germline CDR1 is SGHDT and CDR2 YYEEEE.

J is TRBJ2-3 and V is TRBV3-1 (or the pseudogene TRBV3-2), with a possible D match to TRBD1 (6 bases). CDR3 size: 19 residues. Trimming left V 4 bases short and J 0 bases short, with 23 bases between. Germline lookup yields CDR1 LGHDT and CDR2 YNNKEL (reference sequence). In nucleotides, the CDR3 is TGTGCCAGCAGCCCCCGTGGGACAAACCCACTCGAGAGCACAGATACGCAGTATTTT. Protein product: CASSPRGTNPLESTDTQYF.

The rearrangement joins TRBV6-6 to TRBJ1-2; the D is unclear. With 7 bases removed from V and 2 bases from J, the gap between germline ends came to 11 bases. This CDR3 spans 13 amino acids. The germline CDR1 and CDR2 sequences are MNHNY and SVGAGI (reference sequence). CDR3 nucleotide sequence: TGTGCCAGCACCCGGGCCACCAACTATGGCTACACCTTC. Its translation: CASTRATNYGYTF.

About this clone: The junction departs from germline at one end; a sequencing error may be responsible. The chain couples TRBV7-2 to TRBJ1-1; 8 bases fit TRBD1. The germline V gene encodes CDR1 SGHTA and CDR2 FQGNSA. The CDR3 extends over 13 amino acids. Here the CDR3 reads CASSLAARGHLQF. The CDR3 DNA follows: TGTGCCAGCAGCTTAGCGGCCAGGGGGCACCTCCAATTT.

This chain links TRBV6-5 with TRBJ1-6, with D unresolved. This CDR3 comprises 12 residues. The V end was cut by 4 bases, the J end by 7 bases, with 5 bases between. The germline CDR1 and CDR2 sequences are MNHEY and SVGAGI. The CDR3 here is CASSSHNSPLHF. CDR3 in DNA: TGTGCCAGCAGTTCCCACAATTCACCCCTCCACTTT.

The chain has TRBV6-2 or TRBV6-3 and TRBJ2-7; possible D gene TRBD2, 5 bases. The CDR3 has 16 residues. The germline V gene has CDR1 MNHEY and CDR2 SVGEGT. Trimming left V 4 bases short and J 1 base short, with 17 bases between. Here the CDR3 reads CASSSRAREGSYEQYF. The CDR3 DNA sequence: TGTGCCAGCAGTTCGAGGGCCCGAGAGGGTTCCTACGAGCAGTACTTC.

The rearrangement links TRBV4-2 to TRBJ2-7; D gene unclear. Germline CDR1 is LGHNA and CDR2 is YNFKEQ. The V end was cut by 3 bases, the J end by 0 bases, with 6 bases between. This CDR3 contains 13 residues. CDR3 region: CASSQQSSYEQYF. Here the CDR3 DNA reads TGTGCCAGCAGCCAGCAGAGCTCCTACGAGCAGTACTTC.